The rows below give T cell receptor beta chains drawn from one sample of a study of shared clonotypes between healthy human individuals. TCRdb keeps only in-frame clones here, not all; method: immunoSEQ multiplex PCR. In the table there are around 500,000 clones, 70% to 80% of which are singletons. The sample was PBMCs. The receptors were gathered from a woman aged 40 to 55 in good health. Some clones in this sample may be carry-over from other donors' samples. Each CDR3 is given with its conserved first and last residue. Fields, in order: J gene, clone size, D gene, V gene, CDR3 DNA, CDR3 protein. The D gene is left open where the match is weak. A clone size is listed for some rows: how often the clone was seen (once, few, many), or a class if it is expanded.

J: TRBJ1-5; size: NA; D: NA; V: TRBV7-6; DNA: TGTGCCAGCAGCTTCTCTGGGAATCAGCCCCAGCATTTT; CDR3: CASSFSGNQPQHF
J: TRBJ2-2; size: NA; D: NA; V: TRBV28; DNA: TGTGCCAGCAGTCCCCCCCCCGGGGAGCTGTTTTTT; CDR3: CASSPPPGELFF
J: TRBJ1-2; size: many; D: NA; V: TRBV13; DNA: TGTGCCAGCAGCGCCGGGACACCTTCCTATGGCTACACCTTC; CDR3: CASSAGTPSYGYTF
J: TRBJ2-2; size: few; D: NA; V: TRBV4-2; DNA: TGTGCCAGCAGCCAAGATTCCGGTCCCGGGGAGCTGTTTTTT; CDR3: CASSQDSGPGELFF
J: TRBJ2-7; size: NA; D: TRBD1; V: TRBV28; DNA: TGTGCCAGCAGTTGGGGACAGGGGTTCTCCTACGAGCAGTACTTC; CDR3: CASSWGQGFSYEQYF
J: TRBJ2-1; size: NA; D: TRBD1; V: TRBV7-7; DNA: TGTGCTAGCAGCTCGGGACAGGGGAGTGAGCAGTTCTTC; CDR3: CASSSGQGSEQFF
J: TRBJ2-3; size: NA; D: TRBD2; V: TRBV5-4; DNA: TGTGCCAGCAGCACCGGACTAGCGGGAGGGGACACAGATACGCAGTATTTT; CDR3: CASSTGLAGGDTDTQYF
J: TRBJ1-3; size: NA; D: NA; V: TRBV5-1; DNA: TGCGCCAGCAGCGTTCAAGCGGGACACCTCGGAAACACCATATATTTT; CDR3: CASSVQAGHLGNTIYF
J: TRBJ2-1; size: few; D: TRBD1; V: TRBV9; DNA: TGTGCCAGCAGCGTAGGGACAGGGTACAATGAGCAGTTCTTC; CDR3: CASSVGTGYNEQFF
J: TRBJ2-2; size: NA; D: TRBD1; V: TRBV7-3; DNA: TGTGCCAGCAGCTATGGACAGGGGGTATCGTCCGGGGAGCTGTTTTTT; CDR3: CASSYGQGVSSGELFF
J: TRBJ2-2; size: NA; D: TRBD2; V: TRBV9; DNA: TGTGCCAGCAGCCTCCGGACTAGCGGGTACACCGGGGAGCTGTTTTTT; CDR3: CASSLRTSGYTGELFF
J: TRBJ2-3; size: NA; D: TRBD2; V: TRBV11-2; DNA: TGTGCCAGCAGCTTAATTAGCGGGAGTGGTGATACGCAGTATTTT; CDR3: CASSLISGSGDTQYF
J: TRBJ2-1; size: NA; D: TRBD2; V: TRBV7-8; DNA: TGTGCCAGCAGTAAGGGACTAGCTCCAGCGGGTGAGCAGTTCTTC; CDR3: CASSKGLAPAGEQFF
J: TRBJ1-5; size: NA; D: NA; V: TRBV5-1; DNA: TGCGCCAGCAGCTTGGGGGTTGGGGGCGTTAGCAATCAGCCCCAGCATTTT; CDR3: CASSLGVGGVSNQPQHF
J: TRBJ1-1; size: once; D: NA; V: TRBV28; DNA: TGTGCCAGCAGTTTAATGGATCCCCTAGACACTGAAGCTTTCTTT; CDR3: CASSLMDPLDTEAFF
J: TRBJ2-2; size: NA; D: NA; V: TRBV27; DNA: TGTGCCAGCAGACCCAACTCGGGCAGAACCGGGGAGCTGTTTTTT; CDR3: CASRPNSGRTGELFF
J: TRBJ1-1; size: NA; D: NA; V: TRBV28; DNA: TGTGCCAGCAGTCCCCCGGGTGACATTACTGAAGCTTTCTTT; CDR3: CASSPPGDITEAFF
J: TRBJ2-3; size: NA; D: TRBD1; V: TRBV11-3; DNA: TGTGCCAGCAGACCCCCGGGACAGGGGTCGAAAGATACGCAGTATTTT; CDR3: CASRPPGQGSKDTQYF
J: TRBJ2-3; size: once; D: NA; V: TRBV28; DNA: TGTGCCAGCAGTTTCCGAAGGTACTCCCACACTAGCACAGATACGCAGTATTTT; CDR3: CASSFRRYSHTSTDTQYF
J: TRBJ1-2; size: NA; D: NA; V: TRBV5-8; DNA: TGTGCCAGCAGCTTCCGAGATGGCTACACCTTC; CDR3: CASSFRDGYTF
J: TRBJ1-3; size: NA; D: NA; V: TRBV7-2; DNA: TGTGCCAGCGGAGGTTTCTCTGGAAACACCATATATTTT; CDR3: CASGGFSGNTIYF
J: TRBJ2-5; size: NA; D: TRBD2; V: TRBV5-4; DNA: TGTGCCAGCAGCTTGACCCTTACTAGCGGACAAGAGACCCAGTACTTC; CDR3: CASSLTLTSGQETQYF
J: TRBJ2-2; size: NA; D: NA; V: TRBV5-4; DNA: TGTGCCAGCAGTTTAGACAAAACCCCTAACACCGGGGAGCTGTTTTTT; CDR3: CASSLDKTPNTGELFF
J: TRBJ1-4; size: many; D: TRBD1; V: TRBV6-5; DNA: TGTGCCAGCAGCCGAGGACAGGGAGGGGAAAAACTGTTTTTT; CDR3: CASSRGQGGEKLFF
J: TRBJ1-1; size: NA; D: NA; V: TRBV21-1; DNA: TGTGCCAGCAGCAAAGGTGTCGGGAACACTGAAGCTTTCTTT; CDR3: CASSKGVGNTEAFF
J: TRBJ2-7; size: NA; D: TRBD1; V: TRBV13; DNA: TGTGCCAGCAGCACCTACGGGACAGGGAAGGGCGAGCAGTACTTC; CDR3: CASSTYGTGKGEQYF
J: TRBJ2-2; size: NA; D: NA; V: TRBV5-4; DNA: TGTGCCAGCAGCTTGGCGAACACCGGGGAGCTGTTTTTT; CDR3: CASSLANTGELFF
J: TRBJ1-5; size: many; D: NA; V: TRBV11-2; DNA: TGTGCCAGCAGCTCACAGGGCGGCCAGCCCCAGCATTTT; CDR3: CASSSQGGQPQHF
J: TRBJ1-3; size: NA; D: NA; V: TRBV6-1; DNA: TGTGCCAGCAGTGAAGCGCTTGGGCCGATCTCTGGAAACACCATATATTTT; CDR3: CASSEALGPISGNTIYF
J: TRBJ2-1; size: NA; D: TRBD2; V: TRBV10-3; DNA: TGTGCCATCAGTGAGGGAAGATCGGGAGGGACCTACAATGAGCAGTTCTTC; CDR3: CAISEGRSGGTYNEQFF
J: TRBJ2-6; size: NA; D: NA; V: TRBV30; DNA: TGTGCCTGGAGTGTATACTCCGGCGGGTCTGGGGCCAACGTCCTGACTTTC; CDR3: CAWSVYSGGSGANVLTF
J: TRBJ2-5; size: once; D: TRBD2; V: TRBV5-4; DNA: TGTGCCAGCAGCTCCCAGACTAGCGGGAAGGAGACCCAGTACTTC; CDR3: CASSSQTSGKETQYF
J: TRBJ1-4; size: NA; D: TRBD1; V: TRBV2; DNA: TGTGCCAGCTACCCCCGGGGGACAGGGGAGGAAAAACTGTTTTTT; CDR3: CASYPRGTGEEKLFF
J: TRBJ1-1; size: few; D: TRBD1; V: TRBV19; DNA: TGTGCCAGTAGTACAAACCGGGACAGGAACACTGAAGCTTTCTTT; CDR3: CASSTNRDRNTEAFF
J: TRBJ1-1; size: NA; D: NA; V: TRBV5-4; DNA: TGTGCCAGCAGCGCGAGGGTTGAGAACACTGAAGCTTTCTTT; CDR3: CASSARVENTEAFF
J: TRBJ2-7; size: NA; D: NA; V: TRBV5-1; DNA: TGCGCCAGCAGCTTGGAATCAGGGACCGGCGAGCAGTACTTC; CDR3: CASSLESGTGEQYF
J: TRBJ2-1; size: NA; D: TRBD2; V: TRBV19; DNA: TGTGCCAGTATTCGAGCGGGAGGCTACAATGAGCAGTTCTTC; CDR3: CASIRAGGYNEQFF
J: TRBJ2-7; size: few; D: TRBD1; V: TRBV7-9; DNA: TGTGCCAGCAGCGGAGGGACAGGGCTTTACGAGCAGTACTTC; CDR3: CASSGGTGLYEQYF
J: TRBJ2-7; size: NA; D: NA; V: TRBV27; DNA: TGTGCCAGCAGACCAGCACCGGGACTTCTCGAGCAGTACTTC; CDR3: CASRPAPGLLEQYF
J: TRBJ2-3; size: NA; D: TRBD2; V: TRBV4-3; DNA: TGCGCCAGCAGCCAAGTGGTCAGCGGGGGTAGCGGTGGAGATACGCAGTATTTT; CDR3: CASSQVVSGGSGGDTQYF
J: TRBJ2-5; size: NA; D: NA; V: TRBV10-1; DNA: TGCGCCAGCAGTGAGTCGTGCGACAGGCCCCGATTTGAGGAGACCCAGTACTTC; CDR3: CASSESCDRPRFEETQYF
J: TRBJ2-1; size: NA; D: TRBD2; V: TRBV6-5; DNA: TGTGCCAGCAGACCCGGGACTAGCCTCGACAATGAGCAGTTCTTC; CDR3: CASRPGTSLDNEQFF
J: TRBJ2-1; size: NA; D: NA; V: TRBV30; DNA: TGTGCCTGGAGTGTGAAGTTCGGGGAGCAGTTCTTC; CDR3: CAWSVKFGEQFF
J: TRBJ1-2; size: NA; D: NA; V: TRBV7-7; DNA: TGTGCCAGCAGCTTAGGGGCCAAGCGGGTTGTCGGTGGCTACACCTTC; CDR3: CASSLGAKRVVGGYTF
J: TRBJ2-3; size: NA; D: TRBD1; V: TRBV4-1; DNA: TGCGCCAGCAGCCTTCCGGGTGGGACAGGCCGGGTAACAGATACGCAGTATTTT; CDR3: CASSLPGGTGRVTDTQYF
J: TRBJ2-3; size: NA; D: TRBD1; V: TRBV11-3; DNA: TGTGCCAGCAGCTTAGGCCGGACAGGGTTTGAAGATACGCAGTATTTT; CDR3: CASSLGRTGFEDTQYF
J: TRBJ2-1; size: NA; D: NA; V: TRBV9; DNA: TGTGCCAGCAGCCCACCGTTTCGGCAGGGTCCTAATGAGCAGTTCTTC; CDR3: CASSPPFRQGPNEQFF
J: TRBJ2-7; size: NA; D: TRBD2; V: TRBV28; DNA: TGTGCCAGCAGGTCGGGAGGCAGGCGCGACGAGCAGTACTTC; CDR3: CASRSGGRRDEQYF
J: TRBJ2-1; size: NA; D: NA; V: TRBV28; DNA: TGTGCCAGCTCCGGGAGCTACAATGAGCAGTTCTTC; CDR3: CASSGSYNEQFF
J: TRBJ1-5; size: NA; D: NA; V: TRBV5-8; DNA: TGTGCCAGCAGCTTGAGGTCAGGGAGTAGCAATCAGCCCCAGCATTTC; CDR3: CASSLRSGSSNQPQHF
J: TRBJ1-5; size: NA; D: NA; V: TRBV6-5; DNA: TGTGCCAGCGGTGCAAATACGAATCAGCCCCAGCATTTT; CDR3: CASGANTNQPQHF
J: TRBJ2-3; size: NA; D: NA; V: TRBV10-2; DNA: TGCGCCAGCAGTGAGGGGACCTTAGCGGTCCGGGGAGATACGCAGTATTTT; CDR3: CASSEGTLAVRGDTQYF
J: TRBJ2-1; size: NA; D: TRBD2; V: TRBV5-4; DNA: TGTGCCAGCAGCTTGGGGGGCGGGAGGGCCTTCAATGAGCAGTTCTTC; CDR3: CASSLGGGRAFNEQFF
J: TRBJ2-5; size: NA; D: NA; V: TRBV7-7; DNA: TGTGCTAGCAGCTTAGGAGGGCACGAGACCCAGTACTTC; CDR3: CASSLGGHETQYF
J: TRBJ1-2; size: NA; D: NA; V: TRBV4-2; DNA: TGTGCCAGCAGCCAGGCCTCGAAAGGGACCAACTATGGCTACACCTTC; CDR3: CASSQASKGTNYGYTF
J: TRBJ2-7; size: once; D: NA; V: TRBV6-1; DNA: TGTGCCAGCAGGGCCTTGACTCGCTACGAGCAGTACTTC; CDR3: CASRALTRYEQYF
J: TRBJ2-2; size: NA; D: NA; V: TRBV7-9; DNA: TGTGCGGTCGGGGGCGGGAGGAACACCGGGGAGCTGTTTTTT; CDR3: CAVGGGRNTGELFF